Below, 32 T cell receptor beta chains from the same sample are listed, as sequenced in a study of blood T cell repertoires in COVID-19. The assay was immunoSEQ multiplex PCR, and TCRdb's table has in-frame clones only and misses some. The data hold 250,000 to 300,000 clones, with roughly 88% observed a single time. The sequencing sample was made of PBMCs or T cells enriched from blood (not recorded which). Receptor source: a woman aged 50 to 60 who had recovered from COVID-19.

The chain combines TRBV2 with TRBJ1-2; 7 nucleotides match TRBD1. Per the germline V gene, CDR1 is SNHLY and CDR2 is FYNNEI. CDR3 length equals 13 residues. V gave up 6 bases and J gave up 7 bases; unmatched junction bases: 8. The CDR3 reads CASRAGGRVGYTF. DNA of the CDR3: TGTGCCAGCAGGGCAGGGGGAAGAGTTGGCTACACCTTC.

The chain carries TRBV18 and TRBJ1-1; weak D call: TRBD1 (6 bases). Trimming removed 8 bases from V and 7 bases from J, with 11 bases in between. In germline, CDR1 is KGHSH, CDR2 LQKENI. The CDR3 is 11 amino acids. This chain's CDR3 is CASGQGNEAFF. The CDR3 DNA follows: TGTGCCAGCGGGCAGGGGAATGAAGCTTTCTTT.

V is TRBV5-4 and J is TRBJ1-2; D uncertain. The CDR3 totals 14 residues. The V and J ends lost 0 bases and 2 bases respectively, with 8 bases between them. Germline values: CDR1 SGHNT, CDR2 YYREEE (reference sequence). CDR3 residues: CASSLGALNYGYTF. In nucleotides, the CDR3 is TGTGCCAGCAGCTTGGGTGCCCTAAACTATGGCTACACCTTC.

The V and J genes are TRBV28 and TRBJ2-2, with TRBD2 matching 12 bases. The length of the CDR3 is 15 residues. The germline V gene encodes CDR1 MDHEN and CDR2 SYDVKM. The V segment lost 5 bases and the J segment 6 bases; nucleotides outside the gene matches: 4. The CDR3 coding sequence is TGTGCCAGCAGTCCGACTAGCGGGGGAGCCGGGGAGCTGTTTTTT. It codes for CASSPTSGGAGELFF.

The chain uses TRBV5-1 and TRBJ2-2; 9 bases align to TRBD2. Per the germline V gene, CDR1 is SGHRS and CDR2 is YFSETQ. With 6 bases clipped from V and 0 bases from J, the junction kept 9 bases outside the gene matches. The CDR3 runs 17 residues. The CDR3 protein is CASTGTSGRANTGELFF. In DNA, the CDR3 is TGCGCCAGCACGGGAACTAGCGGGCGCGCGAACACCGGGGAGCTGTTTTTT.

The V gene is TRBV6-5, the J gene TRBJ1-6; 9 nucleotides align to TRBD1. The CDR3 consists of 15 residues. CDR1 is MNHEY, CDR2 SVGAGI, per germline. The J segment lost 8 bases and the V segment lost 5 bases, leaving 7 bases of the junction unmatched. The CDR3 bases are TGTGCCAGCAGTACTCCGGGACAGGGTCATTCACCCCTCCACTTT. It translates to CASSTPGQGHSPLHF.

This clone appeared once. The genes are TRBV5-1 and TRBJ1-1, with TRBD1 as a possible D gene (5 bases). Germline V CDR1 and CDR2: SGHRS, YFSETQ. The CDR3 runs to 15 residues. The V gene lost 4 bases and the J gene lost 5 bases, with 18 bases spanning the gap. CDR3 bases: TGCGCCAGCAGCGTGCGGGGGGAGCGGGGAACTGAAGCTTTCTTT. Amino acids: CASSVRGERGTEAFF.

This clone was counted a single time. CDR3 protein: CASSPWTGFDYGYTF. The CDR3 DNA is TGTGCCAGCTCACCATGGACAGGGTTTGACTATGGCTACACCTTC. The chain employs TRBV18 and TRBJ1-2; 8 bases line up with TRBD1. CDR1 and CDR2 from the germline V gene are KGHSH and LQKENI. This CDR3 has 15 residues. After removal of 2 bases from V and 3 bases from J, the junction contained 5 bases not matched to a gene.

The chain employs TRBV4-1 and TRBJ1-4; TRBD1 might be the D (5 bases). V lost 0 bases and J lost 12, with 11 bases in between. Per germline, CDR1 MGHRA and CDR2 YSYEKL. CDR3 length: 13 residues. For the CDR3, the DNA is TGCGCCAGCAGCCAAGACTGGGACTTGGAACTGTTTTTT. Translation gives CASSQDWDLELFF.

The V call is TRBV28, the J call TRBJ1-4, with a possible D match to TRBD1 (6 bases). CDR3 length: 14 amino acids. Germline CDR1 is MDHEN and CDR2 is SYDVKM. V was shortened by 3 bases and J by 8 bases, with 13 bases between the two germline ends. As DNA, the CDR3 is TGTGCCAGCAGTTTGGGGGGGGCTGGGGAAAAACTGTTTTTT. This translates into CASSLGGAGEKLFF.

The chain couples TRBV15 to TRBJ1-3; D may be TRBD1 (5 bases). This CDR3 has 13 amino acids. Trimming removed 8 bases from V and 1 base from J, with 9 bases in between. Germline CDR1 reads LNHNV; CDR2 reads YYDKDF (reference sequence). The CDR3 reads CATGQGSGNTIYF. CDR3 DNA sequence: TGTGCCACCGGTCAGGGTTCTGGAAACACCATATATTTT.

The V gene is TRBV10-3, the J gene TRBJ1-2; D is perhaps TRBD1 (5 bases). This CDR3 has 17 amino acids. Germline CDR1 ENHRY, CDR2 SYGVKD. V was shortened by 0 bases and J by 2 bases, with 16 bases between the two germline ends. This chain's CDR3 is CAISESAGMLPNYGYTF. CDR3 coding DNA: TGTGCCATCAGTGAGTCTGCAGGGATGCTCCCCAACTATGGCTACACCTTC.

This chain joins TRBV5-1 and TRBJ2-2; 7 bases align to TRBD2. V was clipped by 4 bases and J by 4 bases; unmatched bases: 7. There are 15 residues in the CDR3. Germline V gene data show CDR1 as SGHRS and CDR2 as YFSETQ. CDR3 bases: TGCGCCAGCAGCCGCTCGACTAGCTCCACCGGGGAGCTGTTTTTT. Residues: CASSRSTSSTGELFF.

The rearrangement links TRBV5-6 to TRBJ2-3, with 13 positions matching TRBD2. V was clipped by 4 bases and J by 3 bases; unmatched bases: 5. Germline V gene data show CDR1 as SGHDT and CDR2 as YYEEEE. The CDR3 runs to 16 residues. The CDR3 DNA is TGTGCCAGCAGCATACTAGCGGGAGGGCGGACAGATACGCAGTATTTT. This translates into CASSILAGGRTDTQYF.

DNA of the CDR3: TGTGCCAGCAGTCTAACGGGACAGGGAGGCTACGAGCAGTACTTC. It yields the protein CASSLTGQGGYEQYF. The rearrangement uses TRBV28 and TRBJ2-7; 9 positions agree with TRBD1. This CDR3 comprises 15 residues. Germline CDR1 reads MDHEN; CDR2 reads SYDVKM. Trimming cost V 5 bases and J 3 bases; bases outside gene matches: 8.

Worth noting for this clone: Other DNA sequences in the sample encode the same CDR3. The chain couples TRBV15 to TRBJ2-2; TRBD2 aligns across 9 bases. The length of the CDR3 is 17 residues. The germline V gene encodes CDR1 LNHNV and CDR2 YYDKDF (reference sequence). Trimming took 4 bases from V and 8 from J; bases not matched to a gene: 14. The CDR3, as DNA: TGTGCCACCAGCAAACACGGGGGACTAGCTGAGGCTGGGGAGCTGTTTTTT. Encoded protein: CATSKHGGLAEAGELFF.

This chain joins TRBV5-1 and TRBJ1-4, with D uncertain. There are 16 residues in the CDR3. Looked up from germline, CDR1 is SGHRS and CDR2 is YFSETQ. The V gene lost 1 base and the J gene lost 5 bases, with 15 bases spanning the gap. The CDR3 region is CASSLTSYLVNEKLFF. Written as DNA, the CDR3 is TGCGCCAGCAGCTTGACCTCCTATCTGGTAAATGAAAAACTGTTTTTT.

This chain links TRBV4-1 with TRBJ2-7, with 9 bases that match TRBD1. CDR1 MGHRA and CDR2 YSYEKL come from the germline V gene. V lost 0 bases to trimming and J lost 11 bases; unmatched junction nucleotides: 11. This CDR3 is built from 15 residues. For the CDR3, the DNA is TGCGCCAGCAGCCAAGATATACAGGGGGCAAGAACGGAGTACTTC. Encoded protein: CASSQDIQGARTEYF.

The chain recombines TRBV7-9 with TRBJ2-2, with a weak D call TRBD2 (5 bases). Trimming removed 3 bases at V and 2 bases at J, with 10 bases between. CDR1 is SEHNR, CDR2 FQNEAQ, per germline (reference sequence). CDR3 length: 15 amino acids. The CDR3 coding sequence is TGTGCCAGCAGCTTCACGGGATTCAACACCGGGGAGCTGTTTTTT. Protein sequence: CASSFTGFNTGELFF.

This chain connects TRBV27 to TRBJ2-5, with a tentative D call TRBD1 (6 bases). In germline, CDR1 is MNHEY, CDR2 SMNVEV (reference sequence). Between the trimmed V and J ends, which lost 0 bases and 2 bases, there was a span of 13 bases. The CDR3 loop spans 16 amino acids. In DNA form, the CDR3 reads TGTGCCAGCAGTTTATCCCCTGAGGGGGTACAAGAGACCCAGTACTTC. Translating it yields CASSLSPEGVQETQYF.

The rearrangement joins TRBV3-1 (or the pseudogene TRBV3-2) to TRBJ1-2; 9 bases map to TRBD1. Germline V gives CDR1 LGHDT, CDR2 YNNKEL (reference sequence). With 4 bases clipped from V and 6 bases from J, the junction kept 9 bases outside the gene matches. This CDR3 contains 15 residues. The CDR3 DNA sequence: TGTGCCAGCAGCCCGAGGGGGACAGGGCCAGATGGCTACACCTTC. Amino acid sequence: CASSPRGTGPDGYTF.

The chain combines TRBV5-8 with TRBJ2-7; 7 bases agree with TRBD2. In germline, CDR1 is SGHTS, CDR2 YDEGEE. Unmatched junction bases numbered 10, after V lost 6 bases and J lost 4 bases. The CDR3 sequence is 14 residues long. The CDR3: CASTPHAGDYEQYF. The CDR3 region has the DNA TGTGCCAGCACCCCCCACGCGGGGGATTACGAGCAGTACTTC.

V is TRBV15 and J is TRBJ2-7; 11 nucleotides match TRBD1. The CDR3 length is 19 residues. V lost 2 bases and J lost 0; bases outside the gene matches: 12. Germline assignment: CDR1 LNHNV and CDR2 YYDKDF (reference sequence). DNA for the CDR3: TGTGCCACCAGCAGATCACTTCTTCCGGGGACAGGGGGCTCCTACGAGCAGTACTTC. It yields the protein CATSRSLLPGTGGSYEQYF.

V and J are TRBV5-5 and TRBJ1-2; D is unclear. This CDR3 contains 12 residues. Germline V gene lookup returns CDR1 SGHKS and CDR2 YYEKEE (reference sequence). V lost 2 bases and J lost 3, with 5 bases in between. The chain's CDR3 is CASSFQDYGYTF. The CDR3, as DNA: TGTGCCAGCAGCTTCCAGGACTATGGCTACACCTTC.

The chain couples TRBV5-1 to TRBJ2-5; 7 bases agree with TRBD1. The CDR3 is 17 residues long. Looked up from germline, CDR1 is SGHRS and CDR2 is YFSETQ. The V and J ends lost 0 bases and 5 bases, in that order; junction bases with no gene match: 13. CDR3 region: CASSLVGIGGAWETQYF. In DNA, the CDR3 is TGCGCCAGCAGCTTGGTAGGGATAGGGGGCGCATGGGAGACCCAGTACTTC. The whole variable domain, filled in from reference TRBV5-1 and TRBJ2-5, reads KAGVTQTPRYLIKTRGQQVTLSCSPISGHRSVSWYQQTPGQGLQFLFEYFSETQRNKGNFPGRFSGRQFSNSRSEMNVSTLELGDSALYLCASSLVGIGGAWETQYFGPGTRLLVL.

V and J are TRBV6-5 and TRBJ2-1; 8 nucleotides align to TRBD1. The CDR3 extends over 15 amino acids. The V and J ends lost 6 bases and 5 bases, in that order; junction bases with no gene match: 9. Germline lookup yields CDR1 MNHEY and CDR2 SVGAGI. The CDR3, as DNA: TGTGCCAGCAGCACCGGACAGGGCGGCCACAATGAGCAGTTCTTC. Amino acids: CASSTGQGGHNEQFF.

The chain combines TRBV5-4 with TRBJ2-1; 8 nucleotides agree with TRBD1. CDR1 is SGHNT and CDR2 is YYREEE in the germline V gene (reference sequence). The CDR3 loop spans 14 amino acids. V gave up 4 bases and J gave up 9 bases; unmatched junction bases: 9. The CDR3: CASSHITGGGEQFF. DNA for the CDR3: TGTGCCAGCAGCCATATCACAGGGGGTGGTGAGCAGTTCTTC.

DNA for the CDR3: TGCAGCGTTGCGCAGGGGGCAGATACGCAGTATTTT. This sequence encodes CSVAQGADTQYF. The V and J genes are TRBV29-1 and TRBJ2-3, with 7 nucleotides matching TRBD1. The CDR3 has 12 amino acids. Trimming removed 4 bases from V and 4 bases from J; junction bases left unmatched: 2. CDR1 is SQVTM, CDR2 ANQGSEA, per germline.

DNA of the CDR3: TGTGCCAGCAGTTTCACTAGCGGGAGTTACGAGCAGTACTTC. Encoded protein: CASSFTSGSYEQYF. The chain carries TRBV27 and TRBJ2-7; 11 positions match TRBD2. With 3 bases clipped from V and 4 bases from J, the junction kept 2 bases outside the gene matches. The germline V gene encodes CDR1 MNHEY and CDR2 SMNVEV (reference sequence). The CDR3 spans 14 residues.

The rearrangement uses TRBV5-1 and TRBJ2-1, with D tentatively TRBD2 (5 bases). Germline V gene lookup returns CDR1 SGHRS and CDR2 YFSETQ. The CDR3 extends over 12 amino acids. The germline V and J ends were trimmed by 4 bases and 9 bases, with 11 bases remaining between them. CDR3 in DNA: TGCGCCAGCAGCCCAACTAGTATTGAGCAGTTCTTC. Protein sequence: CASSPTSIEQFF.

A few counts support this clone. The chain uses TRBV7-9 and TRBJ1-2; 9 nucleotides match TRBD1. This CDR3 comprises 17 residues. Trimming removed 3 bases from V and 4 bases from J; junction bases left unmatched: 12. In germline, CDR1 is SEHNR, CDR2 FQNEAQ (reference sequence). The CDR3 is CASSLHVTGGAVYGYTF. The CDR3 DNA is TGTGCCAGCAGCTTGCATGTTACAGGGGGCGCGGTCTATGGCTACACCTTC.

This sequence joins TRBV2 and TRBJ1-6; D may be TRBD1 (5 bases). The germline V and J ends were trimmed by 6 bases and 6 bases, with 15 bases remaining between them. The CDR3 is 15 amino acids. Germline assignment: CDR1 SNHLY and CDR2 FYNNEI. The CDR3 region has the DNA TGTGCCAGCAGCCCATGGAAACAGGTTAATTCACCCCTCCACTTT. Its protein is CASSPWKQVNSPLHF.